This TCR beta chain was observed in a study of OX40 agonist ivuxolimab in advanced cancers. As for the study in general: Hepatocellular carcinoma, melanoma, renal cell or head and neck cancer affected the dose-escalation patients.

Germline CDR1 SGHDN, CDR2 FVKESK. This CDR3 region has 17 residues. Trimming pared 0 bases from V and 0 bases from J, leaving 13 bases between. Sequenced by immunoSEQ multiplex PCR; TCRdb stores in-frame clones only, minus some. The table lists 65,000 to 90,000 clones, 84% of them singletons. The sequenced sample was CD4+ or CD8+ T cells sorted from blood, obtained in a trial of the OX40 agonist ivuxolimab. The J gene is TRBJ2-3, the V gene TRBV14; D may be TRBD1 or TRBD2 (5 bases each). This receptor was identified in an adult with an advanced solid tumor such as melanoma, head and neck, liver or kidney cancer. CDR3 nucleotide sequence: TGTGCCAGCAGCCAAGATTTCGGGGCAACTAGCACAGATACGCAGTATTTT. Its protein is CASSQDFGATSTDTQYF.